Presented here are 30 T cell receptor beta chains from one specimen sequenced in a study of T cell responses to AZD1222 COVID-19 vaccine. Measured with immunoSEQ multiplex PCR; TCRdb has only the in-frame clones, and not every one. The repertoire holds approximately 79,000 clones, with around 82% as singletons. The sample here was peripheral blood, taken 28 days after the second AZD1222 dose. The source of these receptors is an adult who received the AZD1222 COVID-19 vaccine.

This clone was recorded once. The J gene is TRBJ1-1, the V gene TRBV13, with 7 bases matching TRBD1. V lost 5 bases, J lost 4 bases, and 13 bases stayed unmatched. CDR1 is PRHDT and CDR2 is FYEKMQ in the germline V gene (reference sequence). The CDR3 runs to 16 residues. The CDR3 protein is CASSTHSQAGGTEAFF. The CDR3 bases are TGTGCCAGCAGCACTCACTCTCAGGCAGGGGGCACTGAAGCTTTCTTT. The entire variable domain, with the rest obtained from reference TRBV13 and TRBJ1-1, is as follows: AAGVIQSPRHLIKEKRETATLKCYPIPRHDTVYWYQQGPGQDPQFLISFYEKMQSDKGSIPDRFSAQQFSDYHSELNMSSLELGDSALYFCASSTHSQAGGTEAFFGQGTRLTVV.

The CDR3 bases are TGTGCCAGCAGCCCCCCTCGGGCCGCGGGAAAAAACGAGCAGTACTTC. It yields the protein CASSPPRAAGKNEQYF. This sequence joins TRBV9 and TRBJ2-7; D may be TRBD2 (6 bases). In germline, CDR1 is SGDLS, CDR2 YYNGEE. The V and J ends lost 4 bases and 5 bases respectively, with 22 bases between them. The CDR3 runs to 16 residues.

The rearrangement uses TRBV5-1 and TRBJ2-2; 13 bases agree with TRBD2. After removal of 4 bases from V and 4 bases from J, the junction contained 7 bases not matched to a gene. Germline V lookup: CDR1 SGHRS, CDR2 YFSETQ. The CDR3 is made up of 17 amino acids. The CDR3 here is CASSPGTSGTSTGELFF. The CDR3 DNA reads as TGCGCCAGCAGCCCGGGGACTAGCGGGACCTCCACCGGGGAGCTGTTTTTT.

The chain employs TRBV6-2 or TRBV6-3 and TRBJ1-5; D is unresolved. Trimming stripped 2 bases from V and 2 bases from J, with 7 bases between. CDR3 length equals 14 residues. Germline assignment: CDR1 MNHEY and CDR2 SVGEGT. CDR3 amino acids: CASSYGAGNQPQHF. CDR3 sequence (DNA): TGTGCCAGCAGTTACGGAGCGGGCAATCAGCCCCAGCATTTT.

This clone appeared a few times. The chain couples TRBV5-5 to TRBJ1-6, with D perhaps TRBD1 (6 bases). Germline lookup yields CDR1 SGHKS and CDR2 YYEKEE (reference sequence). The V end was cut by 4 bases, the J end by 3 bases, with 8 bases between. The CDR3 has 14 amino acids. The DNA of the CDR3 is TGTGCCAGCAGCCTGGACAGCTATAATTCACCCCTCCACTTT. Residues: CASSLDSYNSPLHF. The variable domain in full, with the rest retrieved from reference TRBV5-5 and TRBJ1-6, is DAGVTQSPTHLIKTRGQQVTLRCSPISGHKSVSWYQQVLGQGPQFIFQYYEKEERGRGNFPDRFSARQFPNYSSELNVNALLLGDSALYLCASSLDSYNSPLHFGNGTRLTVT.

The rearrangement joins TRBV15 to TRBJ1-1; 12 bases map to TRBD1. The V gene end was trimmed by 2 bases and the J gene end by 1 base; junction bases not matched to a gene: 11. Germline CDR1 and CDR2: LNHNV and YYDKDF (reference sequence). This CDR3 spans 19 amino acids. The CDR3: CATSRSKGGQGASNTEAFF. In DNA form, the CDR3 reads TGTGCCACCAGCAGATCTAAAGGGGGACAGGGGGCCTCGAACACTGAAGCTTTCTTT.

The chain has TRBV27 and TRBJ2-1; D is unclear. The germline V gene has CDR1 MNHEY and CDR2 SMNVEV (reference sequence). The CDR3 length is 13 residues. Trimming removed 5 bases at V and 4 bases at J, with 9 bases between. DNA for the CDR3: TGTGCCAGCAGTAAAGGGCCATACAATGAGCAGTTCTTC. Its protein product is CASSKGPYNEQFF.

The J gene is TRBJ2-1, the V gene TRBV2; TRBD2 might be the D (5 bases). Trimming took off 5 bases at V and 1 base at J, with 12 bases between the two ends. Per germline, CDR1 SNHLY and CDR2 FYNNEI. The CDR3 totals 15 residues. CDR3 amino acids: CASSSSRGSYNEQFF. The CDR3 nucleotides read TGTGCCAGCAGTAGTTCCCGAGGGTCCTACAATGAGCAGTTCTTC.

The V call is TRBV27, the J call TRBJ1-2, with D possibly matching TRBD1 (5 bases). Trimming took off 2 bases at V and 5 bases at J, with 9 bases between the two ends. CDR1 is MNHEY, CDR2 SMNVEV, per germline (reference sequence). The CDR3 contains 13 residues. The CDR3 reads CASSLGRAYGYTF. The DNA for the CDR3 is TGTGCCAGCAGTTTAGGCAGGGCGTATGGCTACACCTTC.

V usage is TRBV27 and J usage is TRBJ2-1; TRBD1 aligns across 7 bases. The junction had 15 bases not matched to a gene; V was cut back by 7 bases and J by 6 bases. Germline values: CDR1 MNHEY, CDR2 SMNVEV (reference sequence). This CDR3 has 16 amino acids. The CDR3 here is CASTLTPGTVINEQFF. In DNA, the CDR3 is TGTGCCAGCACCCTAACTCCCGGGACAGTAATCAATGAGCAGTTCTTC.

This chain connects TRBV6-5 to TRBJ1-5; D is possibly TRBD1 (5 bases). Germline V gene sequence: CDR1 MNHEY, CDR2 SVGAGI. Trimming shortened V by 6 bases and J by 1 base, and 7 bases separated the two germline ends. The CDR3 is made up of 13 amino acids. Written as DNA, the CDR3 is TGTGCCAGCAGGGACACCAGCAATCAGCCCCAGCATTTT. It specifies CASRDTSNQPQHF.

This clone came up once. Here the CDR3 reads CASSSLGRATNEKLFF. CDR3 bases: TGTGCCAGCAGCTCCCTTGGCAGGGCAACTAATGAAAAACTGTTTTTT. The chain links TRBV7-9 to TRBJ1-4; TRBD1 is a possible D gene (5 bases). This CDR3 is built from 16 residues. V was shortened by 4 bases and J by 0 bases, with 12 bases between the two germline ends. Germline V gene sequence: CDR1 SEHNR, CDR2 FQNEAQ (reference sequence). Looking up the rest from reference TRBV7-9 and TRBJ1-4 gives the full variable domain: DTGVSQNPRHKITKRGQNVTFRCDPISEHNRLYWYRQTLGQGPEFLTYFQNEAQLEKSRLLSDRFSAERPKGSFSTLEIQRTEQGDSAMYLCASSSLGRATNEKLFFGSGTQLSVL.

The genes are TRBV19 and TRBJ1-6; the D is unclear. The CDR3 loop spans 15 amino acids. The V end was cut by 1 base, the J end by 5 bases, with 9 bases between. Germline CDR1 reads LNHDA; CDR2 reads SQIVND (reference sequence). CDR3 amino acids: CASSIGGVDNSPLHF. CDR3 coding DNA: TGTGCCAGTAGTATAGGGGGAGTGGATAATTCACCCCTCCACTTT.

The gene calls are TRBV3-1 (or the pseudogene TRBV3-2) and TRBJ2-3; 10 bases map to TRBD1. Germline V gene data show CDR1 as LGHDT and CDR2 as YNNKEL (reference sequence). This CDR3 has 14 residues. The trim removed 6 bases at V and 2 bases at J, leaving 2 bases unmatched. The CDR3 region has the DNA TGTGCCAGCAGGGGGACAGGGGACACAGATACGCAGTATTTT. Protein product: CASRGTGDTDTQYF.

The V call is TRBV29-1, the J call TRBJ2-7; 7 bases are shared with TRBD1. Per germline, CDR1 SQVTM and CDR2 ANQGSEA. V was clipped by 4 bases and J by 5 bases; unmatched bases: 8. This CDR3 contains 13 residues. The DNA for the CDR3 is TGCAGCGTTGGATGGGGCCAGGGGGACGAGCAGTACTTC. Translation gives CSVGWGQGDEQYF.

This chain joins TRBV28 and TRBJ1-2; no reliable D call. The V end lost 6 bases, the J end lost 10 bases, and 9 bases lay between the germline ends. The CDR3 is 10 residues long. Germline lookup yields CDR1 MDHEN and CDR2 SYDVKM. Written as DNA, the CDR3 is TGTGCCAGCAGGGACGCTCTCTACACCTTC. Amino acid sequence: CASRDALYTF.

This chain connects TRBV28 to TRBJ2-5; 9 positions match TRBD1. V gave up 3 bases and J gave up 5 bases; unmatched junction bases: 7. Germline CDR1 and CDR2: MDHEN and SYDVKM. The CDR3 sequence is 15 residues long. CDR3 protein: CASSFQTGGSETQYF. The CDR3 DNA is TGTGCCAGCAGTTTCCAGACAGGGGGTTCGGAGACCCAGTACTTC.

The J gene is TRBJ2-7, the V gene TRBV30; no clear D gene. This CDR3 has 13 residues. In germline, CDR1 is GTSNPN, CDR2 SVGIG (reference sequence). The V end was cut by 3 bases, the J end by 2 bases, with 11 bases between. Here the CDR3 reads CAWRRILTYEQYF. CDR3 nucleotides: TGTGCCTGGAGGAGAATCCTAACCTACGAGCAGTACTTC.

V and J are TRBV3-1 (or the pseudogene TRBV3-2) and TRBJ2-1; 7 bases map to TRBD2. The trim removed 4 bases at V and 9 bases at J, leaving 9 bases unmatched. In germline, CDR1 is LGHDT, CDR2 YNNKEL (reference sequence). The CDR3 is 14 residues long. The CDR3 reads CASSLIGGRVEQFF. The CDR3 DNA follows: TGTGCCAGCAGCCTCATTGGCGGGAGAGTTGAGCAGTTCTTC.

The rearrangement uses TRBV7-2 and TRBJ1-1; 9 bases align to TRBD1. The CDR3 spans 15 residues. Germline trimming cut 5 bases from V and 5 bases from J; bases unmatched to any gene: 9. Germline CDR1 is SGHTA and CDR2 is FQGNSA. The CDR3 region is CASSPQPDRGTEAFF. In DNA, the CDR3 is TGTGCCAGCAGCCCTCAACCGGACAGGGGTACTGAAGCTTTCTTT.

The CDR3 region is CASSLLGGRGFDEQFF. In DNA, the CDR3 is TGTGCCAGCAGCTTGCTAGGCGGGAGAGGGTTCGATGAGCAGTTCTTC. V gene TRBV7-8 combines with J gene TRBJ2-1; 7 bases line up with TRBD2. Trimming cost V 3 bases and J 8 bases; bases outside gene matches: 13. This CDR3 has 16 amino acids. Germline V gene data show CDR1 as SGHVS and CDR2 as FQNEAQ. The full variable domain, with the rest looked up from reference TRBV7-8 and TRBJ2-1, is GAGVSQSPRYKVAKRGQDVALRCDPISGHVSLFWYQQALGQGPEFLTYFQNEAQLDKSGLPSDRFFAERPEGSVSTLKIQRTQQEDSAVYLCASSLLGGRGFDEQFFGPGTRLTVL.

The rearrangement uses TRBV3-1 (or the pseudogene TRBV3-2) and TRBJ2-7; 9 bases align to TRBD1. The CDR3 spans 13 residues. V shed 8 bases and J 1 base; nucleotides not matched to a gene: 3. The V gene's germline CDR1 is LGHDT and CDR2 YNNKEL (reference sequence). The CDR3 here is CASGGTGSYEQYF. CDR3 bases: TGTGCCAGCGGTGGGACAGGGTCCTACGAGCAGTACTTC.

Note on this clone: The sample holds other DNA sequences that translate to the same CDR3. The chain has TRBV12-3 or TRBV12-4 and TRBJ2-1; tentative D call: TRBD2 (6 bases). This CDR3 spans 12 amino acids. V was shortened by 3 bases and J by 6 bases, with 6 bases between the two germline ends. Here the CDR3 reads CASSFGGNEQFF. CDR3 bases: TGTGCCAGCAGTTTCGGGGGCAATGAGCAGTTCTTC.

The chain is built from TRBV15 and TRBJ1-3, with unresolved D. This CDR3 comprises 15 residues. The ends were cut back, 0 bases at V and 0 bases at J, with 6 bases in the middle. Germline-derived CDR1 and CDR2 are LNHNV and YYDKDF (reference sequence). The CDR3: CATSRDRYSGNTIYF. In DNA, the CDR3 is TGTGCCACCAGCAGAGATCGTTACTCTGGAAACACCATATATTTT.

The V and J genes are TRBV3-1 (or the pseudogene TRBV3-2) and TRBJ2-7; 11 positions agree with TRBD2. The V gene end was trimmed by 1 base and the J gene end by 3 bases; junction bases not matched to a gene: 2. The germline V gene has CDR1 LGHDT and CDR2 YNNKEL (reference sequence). CDR3 size: 15 residues. In DNA, the CDR3 is TGTGCCAGCAGCCAAGCTAGCGGGAGGAGCTACGAGCAGTACTTC. This encodes CASSQASGRSYEQYF.

The chain joins TRBV28 to TRBJ1-5; TRBD1 might be the D (5 bases). The CDR3 length is 14 residues. Trimming stripped 3 bases from V and 3 bases from J, with 9 bases between. CDR1 and CDR2 from the germline V gene are MDHEN and SYDVKM. The CDR3 bases are TGTGCCAGCAGTTTTAGGACATTCAATCAGCCCCAGCATTTT. Its translation: CASSFRTFNQPQHF.

This chain joins TRBV7-2 and TRBJ2-7; a possible D gene is TRBD2 (5 bases). The germline V gene encodes CDR1 SGHTA and CDR2 FQGNSA. V lost 4 bases and J lost 6, with 16 bases in between. The CDR3 loop spans 14 amino acids. The chain's CDR3 is CASSSEPLEGEQYF. CDR3 nucleotide sequence: TGTGCCAGCAGCTCCGAACCCCTTGAGGGCGAGCAGTACTTC. The entire variable domain, with the rest obtained from reference TRBV7-2 and TRBJ2-7, is as follows: GAGVSQSPSNKVTEKGKDVELRCDPISGHTALYWYRQSLGQGLEFLIYFQGNSAPDKSGLPSDRFSAERTGGSVSTLTIQRTQQEDSAVYLCASSSEPLEGEQYFGPGTRLTVT.

V and J are TRBV28 and TRBJ2-1; 9 positions agree with TRBD1. Germline CDR1 reads MDHEN; CDR2 reads SYDVKM. This CDR3 contains 16 residues. Losses at the gene ends were 4 bases for V and 2 bases for J; bases not matched to a gene: 6. The CDR3 DNA follows: TGTGCCAGCAGTTGGGGGGGACAGGGAACCTACAATGAGCAGTTCTTC. This encodes CASSWGGQGTYNEQFF.

The V call is TRBV5-4, the J call TRBJ2-2, with D possibly matching TRBD2 (6 bases). The CDR3 sequence is 14 residues long. From germline, CDR1 is SGHNT and CDR2 YYREEE (reference sequence). Trimming left V 2 bases short and J 7 bases short, with 12 bases between. DNA for the CDR3: TGTGCCAGCAGCTTCGGGCTAGCGAGCGGGGAGCTGTTTTTT. It is translated as CASSFGLASGELFF.

This chain uses TRBV25-1 with TRBJ1-4, with D uncertain. V dropped 3 bases and J dropped 4 bases, with 15 bases sitting between them. Germline V gene lookup returns CDR1 MGHDK and CDR2 SYGVNS. CDR3 length: 16 residues. CDR3 protein: CASSDTLDRVNEKLFF. Here the CDR3 DNA reads TGTGCCAGCAGTGATACTTTAGACCGAGTTAATGAAAAACTGTTTTTT.